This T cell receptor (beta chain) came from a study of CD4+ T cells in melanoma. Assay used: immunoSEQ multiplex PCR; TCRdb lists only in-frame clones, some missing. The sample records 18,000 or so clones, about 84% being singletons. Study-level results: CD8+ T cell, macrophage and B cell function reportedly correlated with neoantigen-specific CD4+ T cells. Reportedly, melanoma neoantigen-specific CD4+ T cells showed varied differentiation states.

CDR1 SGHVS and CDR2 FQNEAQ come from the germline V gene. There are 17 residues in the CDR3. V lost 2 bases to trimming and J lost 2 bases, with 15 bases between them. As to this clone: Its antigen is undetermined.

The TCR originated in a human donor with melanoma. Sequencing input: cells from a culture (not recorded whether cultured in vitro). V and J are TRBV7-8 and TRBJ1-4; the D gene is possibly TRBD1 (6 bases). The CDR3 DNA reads TGTGCCAGCAGCTTATTCTTCGCGGGGGCCACTAATGAAAAACTGTTTTTT. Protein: CASSLFFAGATNEKLFF.